These 6 T cell receptor beta chains share one sample of origin, sequenced in a study of human T cells and chemical hapten exposure. Specified time point: patch test 2, 6 weeks after DPC sensitization. The treatment denotes: therapeutic diphenylcyclopropenone sensitization with weekly scalp DPC. One entry per CDR3 protein, called by TCRdb with MiXCR from the RACE reads. Among approximately 80,000 distinct CDR3 sequences listed, about a tenth were seen once. The starting material was whole blood, obtained in connection with sensitization to the hapten diphenylcyclopropenone (DPC). The origin of the receptors is a woman aged 25 to 39 with alopecia areata. Some clones in this sample may be carry-over from other donors' samples.

In this sample, this clonotype turned up a few times. The chain employs TRBV13 and TRBJ2-7; D gene ambiguous. Germline V CDR1 and CDR2: PRHDT, FYEKMQ (reference sequence). The CDR3 totals 13 residues. V lost 3 bases, J lost 0 bases, and 6 bases lay in between. The CDR3 is CASSLPSSYEQYF. In DNA form, the CDR3 reads TGTGCCAGCAGCTTGCCCAGCTCCTACGAGCAGTACTTC.

The chain combines TRBV29-1 with TRBJ2-5; D is possibly TRBD1 or TRBD2 (5 bases each). This CDR3 has 12 residues. Between the trimmed V and J ends, which lost 3 bases and 6 bases, there was a span of 11 bases. From germline, CDR1 is SQVTM and CDR2 ANQGSEA. Here the CDR3 DNA reads TGCAGCGTTGAGAGGCAGGGACAGACCCAGTACTTC. This gives the protein CSVERQGQTQYF.

Ten or more counts support this clonotype. The chain is built from TRBV7-3 and TRBJ2-6; D is unclear. This CDR3 comprises 13 residues. Germline CDR1 SGHTA, CDR2 FQGTGA. Trimming pared 2 bases from V and 12 bases from J, leaving 11 bases between. In DNA form, the CDR3 reads TGTGCCAGCAGCTTAGGCCCGATGGCCGTCCTGACTTTC. Its protein product is CASSLGPMAVLTF.

CDR3: CASTTSWDGNIQYF. The CDR3 DNA is TGTGCCAGCACCACCTCCTGGGACGGAAACATTCAGTACTTC. V is TRBV7-2 and J is TRBJ2-4; D tentatively reads TRBD1 or TRBD2 (5 bases each). The CDR3 is made up of 14 amino acids. Germline loops: CDR1 SGHTA, CDR2 FQGNSA. Trimming took off 7 bases at V and 6 bases at J, with 16 bases between the two ends.

This clonotype appeared a few times. The CDR3 here is CASSQRQGRTEAFF. In nucleotides, the CDR3 is TGTGCCAGCAGCCAACGACAGGGCCGCACTGAAGCTTTCTTT. The chain employs TRBV11-1 and TRBJ1-1; 7 bases line up with TRBD1. The germline V gene encodes CDR1 SGHAT and CDR2 FQDESV (reference sequence). The CDR3 is 14 amino acids. The J segment lost 4 bases and the V segment lost 5 bases, leaving 7 bases of the junction unmatched.

Note on this clonotype: It may be a read error: a sequence one base away is much more abundant. The chain combines TRBV18 with TRBJ1-2; 7 nucleotides line up with TRBD1. The CDR3 length is 15 residues. The germline V gene encodes CDR1 KGHSH and CDR2 LQKENI. CDR3 coding DNA: TGTGCCAGCTCAGGTTCTACAGGGGAAGGGAATGGCTACGCCTTC. It translates to CASSGSTGEGNGYAF.